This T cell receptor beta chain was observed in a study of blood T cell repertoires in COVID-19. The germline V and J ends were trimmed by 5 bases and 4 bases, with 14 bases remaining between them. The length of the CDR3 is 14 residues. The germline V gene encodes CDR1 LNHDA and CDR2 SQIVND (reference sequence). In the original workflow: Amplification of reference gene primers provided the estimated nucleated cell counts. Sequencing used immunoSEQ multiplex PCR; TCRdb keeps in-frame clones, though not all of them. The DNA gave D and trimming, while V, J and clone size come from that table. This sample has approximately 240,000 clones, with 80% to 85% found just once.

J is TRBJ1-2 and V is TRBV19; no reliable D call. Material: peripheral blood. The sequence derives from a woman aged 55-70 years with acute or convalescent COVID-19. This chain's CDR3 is CASSRLGVGYGYTF. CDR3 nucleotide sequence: TGTGCCAGTAGTCGCCTCGGAGTCGGCTATGGCTACACCTTC. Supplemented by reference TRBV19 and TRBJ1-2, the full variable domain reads DGGITQSPKYLFRKEGQNVTLSCEQNLNHDAMYWYRQDPGQGLRLIYYSQIVNDFQKGDIAEGYSVSREKKESFPLTVTSAQKNPTAFYLCASSRLGVGYGYTFGSGTRLTVV.